The clone carrying this T cell receptor (beta chain) showed up many times. The antigen is not known. The data originate from a study of T cells after yellow fever vaccination. V was trimmed by 3 bases and J by 4 bases, leaving 13 bases between them. CDR1 is MNHEY and CDR2 is SMNVEV in the germline V gene (reference sequence). CDR3 size: 14 residues. General study results and limits: Once the booster was given, most primary-vaccination clones reappeared, at just under 98% for CD4 and more than 85% for CD8.

One entry per CDR3 protein results from TCRdb running MiXCR on the 5' RACE reads. The sample contains hundreds of thousands of distinct CDR3 sequences, approximately 3.9% of which appear only once. Source: PBMCs, taken on the day of the yellow fever booster vaccination. This clonotype originated in a man aged 18 to 30 who received the YFV17D yellow fever vaccine. This chain uses TRBV27 with TRBJ2-7; D is tentatively TRBD1 or TRBD2 (6 bases each). The CDR3 protein is CASSLRGARYEQYF. For the CDR3, the DNA is TGTGCCAGCAGTTTGAGGGGGGCAAGGTACGAGCAGTACTTC.